A single sample gave rise to the 4 T cell receptor beta chains below, sequenced in a study of blood T cell repertoires in COVID-19. Libraries were prepared by immunoSEQ multiplex PCR; TCRdb keeps only in-frame clonotypes and omits some of them. Counted here are 150,000 to 200,000 clones, more than 60% occurring once; the ten biggest clones make up approximately 12%. Sequenced sample: peripheral blood. The source is a man aged 50-59 years who had recovered from COVID-19.

V and J are TRBV6-6 and TRBJ1-1, with TRBD1 identical over 7 bases. Trimming cost V 2 bases and J 4 bases; bases outside gene matches: 7. Germline-derived CDR1 and CDR2 are MNHNY and SVGAGI (reference sequence). The CDR3 spans 15 residues. CDR3 sequence reads: CASSYAAGGSTEAFF. CDR3 sequence (DNA): TGTGCCAGCAGTTACGCGGCAGGGGGTAGCACTGAAGCTTTCTTT.

CDR3 region: CASRGTRLSYEQYF. The CDR3 DNA is TGTGCCAGCAGGGGGACTCGACTGTCCTACGAGCAGTACTTC. This sequence joins TRBV6-5 and TRBJ2-7; tentatively, D is TRBD2 (6 bases). V lost 6 bases and J 1 base, leaving 13 bases between the germline ends. The CDR3 totals 14 residues. CDR1 MNHEY and CDR2 SVGAGI come from the germline V gene.

The chain has TRBV19 and TRBJ2-1, with D tentatively TRBD2 (6 bases). In germline, CDR1 is LNHDA, CDR2 SQIVND (reference sequence). The CDR3 covers 15 residues. Between the trimmed V and J ends, which lost 1 base and 6 bases, there was a span of 13 bases. The CDR3 loop is CASSIVGGFLNEQFF. In nucleotides, the CDR3 is TGTGCCAGTAGTATAGTAGGAGGGTTTCTCAATGAGCAGTTCTTC.

The chain has TRBV5-5 and TRBJ1-1; TRBD1 is a possible D gene (5 bases). Germline assignment: CDR1 SGHKS and CDR2 YYEKEE (reference sequence). The CDR3 runs to 13 residues. Trimming cost V 4 bases and J 7 bases, with 14 bases left between them. The CDR3 nucleotides read TGTGCCAGCAGCCGCTTGGGGCAGCTTGAAGCTTTCTTT. It is translated as CASSRLGQLEAFF.